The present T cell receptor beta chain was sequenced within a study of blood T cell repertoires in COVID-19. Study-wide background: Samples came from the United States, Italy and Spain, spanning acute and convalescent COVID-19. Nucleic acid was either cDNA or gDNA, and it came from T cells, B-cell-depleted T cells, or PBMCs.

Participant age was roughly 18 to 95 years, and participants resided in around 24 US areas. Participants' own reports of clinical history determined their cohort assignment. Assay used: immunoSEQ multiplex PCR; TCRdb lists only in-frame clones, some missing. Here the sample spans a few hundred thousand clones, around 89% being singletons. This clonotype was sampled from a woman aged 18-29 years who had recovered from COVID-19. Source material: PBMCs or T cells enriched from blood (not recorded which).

CDR3 coding DNA: TGTGCCAGCAGGCGGGACAGGGAATACACCGGGGAGCTGTTTTTT. Its translation is CASRRDREYTGELFF. J is TRBJ2-2 and V is TRBV2; 9 bases agree with TRBD1. The V and J ends lost 6 bases and 3 bases, in that order; junction bases with no gene match: 5. The CDR3 sequence is 15 residues long. The germline V gene has CDR1 SNHLY and CDR2 FYNNEI.